This TCR beta chain originates from a study of blood T cell repertoires in COVID-19 (dated by TCRdb to 2018 to 2021). About the study as a whole: Samples covering the acute and convalescent phases of COVID-19 were provided by collaborators in the United States, Italy and Spain. The samples were drawn from the first 160 participants of the ongoing ImmuneRACE study and from about 1,200 subjects provided by 6 global collaborators. Where HLA class I and class II types were available, the types were taken from metadata supplied by the sample provider, not from assay-based typing. The prospective study material was composed of cDNA or gDNA derived from T cells, B-cell-depleted T cells, or PBMCs. Sample metadata almost always included a de-identified subject ID, COVID-19 status, age in years and sex. The repertoires were released in a freely available public database meant as a resource for research on the immune response to SARS-CoV-2. The dataset comprised deeply sampled blood TCRbeta repertoires from subjects exposed to, actively infected with, or recovered from COVID-19.

Participants in the prospective study were enrolled through a virtual design, were aged 18 to 89 years, and lived in 24 United States geographic areas. In the prospective study, cohorts were assigned on the basis of participant-reported clinical history obtained from a screening survey and a study questionnaire. Recovered participants in ImmuneRACE Cohort 3 were defined as having two consecutive negative NP/OP PCR tests, clearance from a healthcare professional, or resolution of symptoms. Mobile phlebotomists in the prospective study collected whole blood, serum and a nasopharyngeal or oropharyngeal swab from every participant. Over a roughly two-month period, participants in the prospective study had the option of providing additional blood draws and questionnaires. Before DNA extraction, prospective study blood samples were shipped either frozen or at room temperature. This clone was observed once. Its antigen is not yet known. Nothing much larger sits one base from this clone, and base qualities are not available.

Overall study results and their limits: How much clinical and demographic metadata was included differed by source and by participant, and the metadata was provided uncurated.

TCRbeta CDR3 regions were amplified from genomic DNA by means of the immunoSEQ Assay, a bias-controlled multiplex PCR. The paper's data handling went like this. The number of nucleated cells in each sample was estimated by amplification of reference gene primers within the assay. To quantify the absolute abundance of each unique TCRbeta CDR3 rearrangement, sequence reads were collapsed and filtered. For each sample, productive Simpson clonality was calculated by taking the square root of Simpson's diversity index across productive rearrangements. TCRdb took this table from immuneACCESS and kept in-frame rearrangements with V and J called. Such tables lack part of the clones; where checked against another copy, unresolved V genes explain under half of the gap, and the rest is unexplained. V and J calls and clone size come straight from that table; D and trimming were deduced from the DNA. The sample contains a few hundred thousand clones, approximately 90% of them found a single time. In total, the top ten clones hold around 1.3% of the sample.

Reading from cysteine to phenylalanine, the CDR3 counts 16 amino acids. Solely the CDR3 DNA is kept, with 48 bases framed from the first base. CDR1 and CDR2 were assigned from the germline V gene (reference sequence) as GTSNPN and SVGIG. V gives up 0 bases and J gives up 7 bases, and the segment between their germline ends measures 19 bases. This sequence uses TRBV30 and TRBJ1-5; TRBD1 is perhaps the D gene, given 5 matching bases. Sequencing used PBMCs or T cells enriched from blood (not recorded which). The receptor was isolated from a man aged 25 to 40 who had recovered from COVID-19. In nucleotide form, the sequence is TGTGCCTGGAGTGTACGTTTTCGGGGGTCAAGGCAGCCCCAGCATTTT. This gives the protein CAWSVRFRGSRQPQHF.